This T cell receptor beta chain was recovered during a study of CD8 T cells in Susac syndrome. The RNA, about 0.45 to 1 ug, was put through reverse transcription using random hexamers. TCRdb called the immunoSEQ multiplex PCR reads again in MiXCR, with one record for every CDR3 protein. The sample lists 240,000 or so distinct CDR3 sequences, 90% to 96% occurring once. CDR1 and CDR2 from the germline V gene are SGHRS and YFSETQ. V gave up 0 bases and J gave up 7 bases, with 13 bases separating them. This CDR3 is 14 amino acids long. This chain connects TRBV5-1 to TRBJ1-2; unclear D gene. Sequencing was done on a sample of CD4+ T cells from PBMCs. The clonotype originates from a human donor with Susac syndrome. The CDR3 DNA reads TGCGCCAGCAGCTTGGTCATCCCTGGGAGTGGCTACACCTTC. Amino acids: CASSLVIPGSGYTF.